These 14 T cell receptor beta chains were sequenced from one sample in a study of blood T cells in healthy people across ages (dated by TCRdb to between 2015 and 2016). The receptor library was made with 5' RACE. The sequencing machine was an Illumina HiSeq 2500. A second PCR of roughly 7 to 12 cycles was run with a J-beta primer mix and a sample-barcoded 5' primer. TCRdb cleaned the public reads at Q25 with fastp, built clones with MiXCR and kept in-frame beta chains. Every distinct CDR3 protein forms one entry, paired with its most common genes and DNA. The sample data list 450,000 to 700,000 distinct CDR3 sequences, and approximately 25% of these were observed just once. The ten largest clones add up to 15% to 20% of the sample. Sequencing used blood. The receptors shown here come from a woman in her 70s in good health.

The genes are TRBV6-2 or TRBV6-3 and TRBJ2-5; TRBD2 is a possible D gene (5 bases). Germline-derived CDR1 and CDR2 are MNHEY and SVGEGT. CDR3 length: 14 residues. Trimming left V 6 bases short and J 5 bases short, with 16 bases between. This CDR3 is CASSLDGSGETQYF. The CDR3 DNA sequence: TGTGCCAGCAGCTTAGACGGCAGCGGTGAGACCCAGTACTTC.

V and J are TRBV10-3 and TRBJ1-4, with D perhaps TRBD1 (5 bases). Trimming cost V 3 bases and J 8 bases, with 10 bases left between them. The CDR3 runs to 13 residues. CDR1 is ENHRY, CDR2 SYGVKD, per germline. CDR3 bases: TGTGCCATCAGTGAAGGACAAGACGAAAAACTGTTTTTT. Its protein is CAISEGQDEKLFF.

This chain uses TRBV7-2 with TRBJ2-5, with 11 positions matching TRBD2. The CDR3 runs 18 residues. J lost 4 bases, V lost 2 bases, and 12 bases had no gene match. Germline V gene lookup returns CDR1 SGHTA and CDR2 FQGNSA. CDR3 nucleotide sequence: TGTGCCAGCAGCTTACCCTTAATAGCGGGGGGGCTAGGAGAGACCCAGTACTTC. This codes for CASSLPLIAGGLGETQYF.

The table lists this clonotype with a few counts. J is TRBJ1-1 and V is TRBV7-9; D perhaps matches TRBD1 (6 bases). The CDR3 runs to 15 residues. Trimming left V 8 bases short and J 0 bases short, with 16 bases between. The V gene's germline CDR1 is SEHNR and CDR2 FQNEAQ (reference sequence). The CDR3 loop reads CASAQGGIMNTEAFF. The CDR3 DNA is TGTGCCAGCGCCCAAGGGGGGATAATGAACACTGAAGCTTTCTTT.

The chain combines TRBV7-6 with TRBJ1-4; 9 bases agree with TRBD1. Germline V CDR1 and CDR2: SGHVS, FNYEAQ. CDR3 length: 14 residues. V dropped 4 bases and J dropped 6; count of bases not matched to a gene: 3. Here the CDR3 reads CASSSGQGYEKLFF. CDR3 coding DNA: TGTGCCAGCAGCTCGGGACAGGGATATGAAAAACTGTTTTTT.

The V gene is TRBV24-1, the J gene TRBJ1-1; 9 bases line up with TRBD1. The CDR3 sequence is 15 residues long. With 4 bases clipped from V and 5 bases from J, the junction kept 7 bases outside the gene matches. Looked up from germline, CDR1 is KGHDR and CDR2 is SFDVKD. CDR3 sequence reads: CATSDRGQGVTEAFF. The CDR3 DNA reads TGTGCCACCAGTGACCGGGGACAGGGTGTTACTGAAGCTTTCTTT.

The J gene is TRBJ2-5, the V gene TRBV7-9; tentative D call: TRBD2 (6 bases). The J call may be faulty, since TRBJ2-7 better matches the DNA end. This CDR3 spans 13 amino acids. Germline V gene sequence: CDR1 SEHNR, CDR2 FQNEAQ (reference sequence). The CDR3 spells CASRDTGGYEQYF. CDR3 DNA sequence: TGTGCCAGCAGGGATACCGGGGGCTACGAGCAGTACTTC.

The CDR3 bases are TGCGCCAGCAGCCAAGATTACAGGGGAATCGGCTACACCTTC. It codes for CASSQDYRGIGYTF. The chain joins TRBV4-1 to TRBJ1-2, with TRBD1 matching 7 bases. The germline V gene encodes CDR1 MGHRA and CDR2 YSYEKL. Trimming at V came to 0 bases and at J to 8 bases, leaving 6 bases not matched to a gene. The CDR3 spans 14 residues.

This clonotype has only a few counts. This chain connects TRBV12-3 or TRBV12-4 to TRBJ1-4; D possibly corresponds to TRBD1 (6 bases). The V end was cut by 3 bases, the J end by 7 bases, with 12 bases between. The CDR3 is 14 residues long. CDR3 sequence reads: CASSFGGGAEKLFF. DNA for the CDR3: TGTGCCAGCAGTTTTGGGGGGGGGGCTGAAAAACTGTTTTTT.

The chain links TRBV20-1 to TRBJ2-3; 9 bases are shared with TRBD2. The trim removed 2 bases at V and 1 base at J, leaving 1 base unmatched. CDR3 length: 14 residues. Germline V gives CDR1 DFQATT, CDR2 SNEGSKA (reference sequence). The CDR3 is CSARKRGGTDTQYF. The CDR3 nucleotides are TGCAGTGCTAGAAAGCGGGGGGGCACAGATACGCAGTATTTT.

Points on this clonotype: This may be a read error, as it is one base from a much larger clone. The CDR3 DNA reads TGTGCCAGCAGCTTAGATCGGGCGACTAACTATCGCTACACCTTC. Translation: CASSLDRATNYRYTF. The V call is TRBV7-9, the J call TRBJ1-2, with D unclear. Germline loops: CDR1 SEHNR, CDR2 FQNEAQ (reference sequence). The CDR3 extends over 15 amino acids.

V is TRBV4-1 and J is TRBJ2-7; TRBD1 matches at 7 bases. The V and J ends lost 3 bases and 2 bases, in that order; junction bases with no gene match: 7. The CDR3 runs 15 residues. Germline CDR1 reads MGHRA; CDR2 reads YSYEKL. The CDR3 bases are TGCGCCAGCAGCCAGCCAGGACAGGTGCCCTACGAGCAGTACTTC. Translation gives CASSQPGQVPYEQYF.

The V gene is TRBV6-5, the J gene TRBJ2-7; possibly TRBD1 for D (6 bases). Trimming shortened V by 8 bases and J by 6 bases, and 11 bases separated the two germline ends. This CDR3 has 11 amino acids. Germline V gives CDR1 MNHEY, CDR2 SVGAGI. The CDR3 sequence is CASGRGREQYF. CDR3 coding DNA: TGTGCCAGCGGCAGGGGTCGCGAGCAGTACTTC.

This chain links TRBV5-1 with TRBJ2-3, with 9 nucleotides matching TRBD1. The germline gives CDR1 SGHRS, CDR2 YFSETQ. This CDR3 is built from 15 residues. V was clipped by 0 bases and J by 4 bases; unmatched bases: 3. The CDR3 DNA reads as TGCGCCAGCAGCTTGGTGGGACAGGGAGCAGATACGCAGTATTTT. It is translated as CASSLVGQGADTQYF. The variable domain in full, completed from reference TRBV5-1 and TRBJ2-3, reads KAGVTQTPRYLIKTRGQQVTLSCSPISGHRSVSWYQQTPGQGLQFLFEYFSETQRNKGNFPGRFSGRQFSNSRSEMNVSTLELGDSALYLCASSLVGQGADTQYFGPGTRLTVL.